This TCR beta chain was observed in a study of blood T cell repertoires in COVID-19. Assay: immunoSEQ multiplex PCR; the TCRdb copy retains only in-frame clones and omits some. The table records 35,000 to 55,000 clones, 85% to 90% of them present only once. The receptor comes from a human donor in a cohort sampled during active COVID-19. Sequencing used peripheral blood.

The CDR3 spells CASSPGGGDTQYF. In DNA form, the CDR3 reads TGTGCCAGCAGCCCCGGCGGCGGAGATACGCAGTATTTT. The chain uses TRBV5-4 and TRBJ2-3, with D uncertain. Trimming cost V 4 bases and J 5 bases, with 11 bases left between them. This CDR3 has 13 residues. The germline V gene encodes CDR1 SGHNT and CDR2 YYREEE (reference sequence).